One sample yielded the 21 T cell receptor beta chains listed below, sequenced in a study of blood T cells in healthy people across ages. A second PCR of roughly 6 to 12 cycles used a sample-barcoded 5' primer and a J-beta primer mix. TCRdb re-called the 5' RACE reads through MiXCR, storing one row per CDR3 protein. The sample shows fewer than 700,000 distinct CDR3 sequences, roughly 43% of them seen only once. Material for sequencing was blood. These receptors originate from a man older than 75 in good health.

This clonotype turned up a few times. This sequence joins TRBV25-1 and TRBJ1-1, with TRBD1 as a possible D gene (5 bases). V lost 4 bases to trimming and J lost 4 bases, with 10 bases between them. Germline V gene data show CDR1 as MGHDK and CDR2 as SYGVNS. The CDR3 loop spans 13 amino acids. DNA for the CDR3: TGTGCCAGCAGTGTCGCAGGGCCCACTGAAGCTTTCTTT. Its translation: CASSVAGPTEAFF.

This clonotype was found a few times. The chain employs TRBV4-3 and TRBJ1-4; possible D gene TRBD1, 5 bases. The V end was cut by 1 base, the J end by 5 bases, with 17 bases between. There are 17 residues in the CDR3. From germline, CDR1 is LGHNA and CDR2 YSLEER. The CDR3 DNA follows: TGCGCCAGCAGCCAAGCCCCGCGGGGCAGCAGCAATGAAAAACTGTTTTTT. Translated, it gives CASSQAPRGSSNEKLFF.

Here the CDR3 DNA reads TGCAGTGTGGGCCAGGGCCCAAATCAGCCCCAGCATTTT. Its protein is CSVGQGPNQPQHF. The gene calls are TRBV20-1 and TRBJ1-5, with D tentatively TRBD1 (5 bases). V was shortened by 7 bases and J by 4 bases, with 14 bases between the two germline ends. Per the germline V gene, CDR1 is DFQATT and CDR2 is SNEGSKA (reference sequence). The CDR3 runs to 13 residues.

This clonotype showed up just a few times. V gene TRBV4-1 combines with J gene TRBJ2-1, with D tentatively TRBD1 (5 bases). This CDR3 contains 16 residues. V shed 1 base and J shed 3 bases, with 13 bases lying between them. CDR1 and CDR2 from the germline V gene are MGHRA and YSYEKL. In DNA, the CDR3 is TGCGCCAGCAGCCAAGGGACAAGAAGTTTCTACAATGAGCAGTTCTTC. It is translated as CASSQGTRSFYNEQFF.

This clonotype has more than one count but fewer than ten. This chain uses TRBV12-3 or TRBV12-4 with TRBJ2-7; 8 nucleotides agree with TRBD1. J gave up 6 bases and V 1 base, and 5 bases lay outside the gene matches. There are 14 residues in the CDR3. CDR3 nucleotide sequence: TGTGCCAGCAGTTTAGGGCAGGGGGCTGCCGAGCAGTACTTC. This translates into CASSLGQGAAEQYF.

This clonotype was seen a few times. V usage is TRBV7-9 and J usage is TRBJ2-7; 10 bases are shared with TRBD1. The CDR3 loop spans 16 amino acids. From germline, CDR1 is SEHNR and CDR2 FQNEAQ (reference sequence). Trimming took 5 bases from V and 5 from J; bases not matched to a gene: 12. The CDR3 nucleotides are TGTGCCAGCAGCCCCCTGTCGGGACAGGGGTACCACGAGCAGTACTTC. Translation gives CASSPLSGQGYHEQYF.

This chain uses TRBV2 with TRBJ2-5, with D possibly matching TRBD1 (6 bases). This CDR3 is built from 14 residues. V gave up 8 bases and J gave up 7 bases, with 20 bases separating them. The germline gives CDR1 SNHLY, CDR2 FYNNEI. The CDR3 is CASQIDKLGGTQYF. CDR3 DNA sequence: TGTGCCAGCCAGATCGACAAGCTAGGGGGGACCCAGTACTTC.

The J gene is TRBJ2-1, the V gene TRBV6-2 or TRBV6-3; 8 positions agree with TRBD2. Germline CDR1 reads MNHEY; CDR2 reads SVGEGT. This CDR3 is 14 amino acids long. V shed 6 bases and J 2 bases; nucleotides not matched to a gene: 3. CDR3 protein: CASRRSGTYNEQFF. The CDR3, as DNA: TGTGCCAGCAGACGTAGCGGGACCTACAATGAGCAGTTCTTC.

This CDR3 is CASSPLKATSGGMGDTQYF. In DNA form, the CDR3 reads TGTGCCAGCTCACCACTAAAGGCGACTAGCGGGGGAATGGGGGATACGCAGTATTTT. V usage is TRBV18 and J usage is TRBJ2-3, with 12 nucleotides matching TRBD2. The CDR3 has 19 amino acids. V gave up 1 base and J gave up 6 bases; unmatched junction bases: 14. Germline V gene data show CDR1 as KGHSH and CDR2 as LQKENI.

CDR3 DNA sequence: TGCAGTGCGAGGGATAGGCTTCGCACCGGGGAGCTGTTTTTT. Translation gives CSARDRLRTGELFF. This chain uses TRBV20-1 with TRBJ2-2; D perhaps matches TRBD2 (5 bases). Trimming pared 6 bases from V and 4 bases from J, leaving 15 bases between. This CDR3 spans 14 amino acids. Germline assignment: CDR1 DFQATT and CDR2 SNEGSKA (reference sequence).

The table lists this clonotype with a few counts. The rearrangement uses TRBV7-2 and TRBJ2-7, with TRBD2 as a possible D gene (5 bases). Germline V lookup: CDR1 SGHTA, CDR2 FQGNSA. Trimming stripped 4 bases from V and 1 base from J, with 14 bases between. The length of the CDR3 is 15 residues. CDR3 nucleotides: TGTGCCAGCAGCTCTAGCCGGGCAAGATCCTACGAGCAGTACTTC. This translates into CASSSSRARSYEQYF.

As for this clonotype: A much larger clone differs by one base, so this may be a read error. The rearrangement links TRBV6-5 to TRBJ1-1, with no clear D. CDR1 MNHEY and CDR2 SVGAGI come from the germline V gene. This CDR3 region has 14 residues. The CDR3 sequence: CANSYSNPTAEAFF. The CDR3 DNA reads as TGTGCCAACAGTTACTCGAACCCGACGGCCGAAGCTTTCTTT.

The genes are TRBV5-4 and TRBJ2-1; 11 bases align to TRBD2. V was clipped by 4 bases and J by 2 bases; unmatched bases: 5. There are 16 residues in the CDR3. Germline loops: CDR1 SGHNT, CDR2 YYREEE (reference sequence). CDR3 in DNA: TGTGCCAGCAGCGCGGGACTAGCGGAGGCCTACAATGAGCAGTTCTTC. Translation: CASSAGLAEAYNEQFF.

This clonotype was recorded a few times. This chain uses TRBV20-1 with TRBJ2-1, with 9 bases identical to TRBD1. The germline V gene encodes CDR1 DFQATT and CDR2 SNEGSKA (reference sequence). The CDR3 covers 13 residues. Trimming cost V 6 bases and J 6 bases; bases outside gene matches: 6. CDR3 bases: TGCAGTGCGGGACAGGGATCAAGCAATGAGCAGTTCTTC. Amino acid sequence: CSAGQGSSNEQFF.

The chain uses TRBV5-1 and TRBJ1-5; 9 bases agree with TRBD1. The CDR3 runs to 15 residues. From germline, CDR1 is SGHRS and CDR2 YFSETQ. Unmatched junction bases numbered 6, after V lost 4 bases and J lost 4 bases. This CDR3 is CASSHATGGNQPQHF. In DNA form, the CDR3 reads TGCGCCAGCAGCCATGCGACAGGGGGGAATCAGCCCCAGCATTTT.

The CDR3 loop reads CASSPNRAYEQYF. CDR3 DNA: TGTGCCAGCAGTCCTAACAGGGCCTACGAGCAGTACTTC. The chain has TRBV7-9 and TRBJ2-7; D perhaps matches TRBD1 (6 bases). The CDR3 spans 13 residues. Germline V gene sequence: CDR1 SEHNR, CDR2 FQNEAQ (reference sequence). V shed 6 bases and J shed 2 bases, with 11 bases lying between them.

This clonotype was recorded a few times. CDR3 nucleotide sequence: TGTGCCAGCAGCCGCAGGGGTAGCGGGAGAACAGATACGCAGTATTTT. It encodes CASSRRGSGRTDTQYF. The V call is TRBV7-2, the J call TRBJ2-3; TRBD2 matches at 9 bases. Germline CDR1 reads SGHTA; CDR2 reads FQGNSA. Trimming took 5 bases from V and 3 from J; bases not matched to a gene: 9. There are 16 residues in the CDR3.

The table lists this clonotype with a few counts. This chain joins TRBV20-1 and TRBJ2-5; D ambiguous. Germline CDR1 DFQATT, CDR2 SNEGSKA (reference sequence). This CDR3 is built from 12 residues. V lost 5 bases to trimming and J lost 5 bases, with 12 bases between them. CDR3 region: CSAEAQRETQYF. The CDR3 region has the DNA TGCAGTGCTGAAGCCCAGAGGGAGACCCAGTACTTC.

This clonotype came up a few times. The rearrangement uses TRBV20-1 and TRBJ2-1, with 10 positions matching TRBD2. Germline V gene lookup returns CDR1 DFQATT and CDR2 SNEGSKA (reference sequence). This CDR3 has 14 amino acids. J was trimmed by 4 bases and V by 6 bases; bases with no gene match: 6. CDR3 nucleotides: TGCAGTGCCGAACGGACTAGCGGATACAATGAGCAGTTCTTC. This gives the protein CSAERTSGYNEQFF.

The chain uses TRBV6-1 and TRBJ1-2; 10 bases are shared with TRBD1. The trim removed 7 bases at V and 2 bases at J, leaving 13 bases unmatched. Germline CDR1 MNHNS, CDR2 SASEGT. The CDR3 has 17 residues. The CDR3 reads CASTRHWDRGQNYGYTF. In DNA, the CDR3 is TGTGCCAGCACCCGTCATTGGGACAGGGGCCAGAACTATGGCTACACCTTC.

This clonotype was counted only a few times. This may arise from a read error, as a much more abundant clone is one base away. This chain uses TRBV6-5 with TRBJ2-1; D remains unclear. CDR1 and CDR2 (germline): MNHEY, SVGAGI. This CDR3 comprises 13 residues. The CDR3 DNA follows: TGTGCCAGCAGTGACTCTAGACGCAATGAGCAGTTCTTC. This sequence encodes CASSDSRRNEQFF.